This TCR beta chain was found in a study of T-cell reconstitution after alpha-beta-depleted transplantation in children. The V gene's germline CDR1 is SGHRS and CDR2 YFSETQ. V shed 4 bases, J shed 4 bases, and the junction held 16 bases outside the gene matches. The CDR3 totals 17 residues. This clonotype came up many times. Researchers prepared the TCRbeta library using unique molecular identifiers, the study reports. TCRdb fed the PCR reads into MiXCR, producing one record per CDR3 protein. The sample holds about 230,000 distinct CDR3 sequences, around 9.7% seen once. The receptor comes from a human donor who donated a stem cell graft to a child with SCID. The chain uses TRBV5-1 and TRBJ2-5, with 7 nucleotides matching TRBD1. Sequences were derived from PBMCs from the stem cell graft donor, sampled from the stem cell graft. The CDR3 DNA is TGCGCCAGCAGCACAACTCCGTTGGACAGGCATGGAGAGACCCAGTACTTC. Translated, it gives CASSTTPLDRHGETQYF.